The T cell receptor (beta chain) described here comes from a study of CD8 T cells in ankylosing spondylitis (dated by TCRdb to the late 2010s). For the study in its entirety: The study set out to find disease-linked TCR variants by profiling T cell receptor beta repertoires in ankylosing spondylitis patients and healthy donors. The full study cohort was made up of approximately 24 ankylosing spondylitis patients and 108 healthy donors. Peripheral blood was sampled, and synovial fluid was also collected from ankylosing spondylitis patients. Study-level results and caveats: The disease-linked clones were reported to be significantly enriched in matched synovial fluid samples from ankylosing spondylitis patients. Blood from ankylosing spondylitis patients appeared to be characterized by a TCR beta motif made up of several highly homologous amino acid variants. The disease-linked clones showed a CD8+ phenotype and occurred at relatively low frequencies in peripheral blood. Some of the motif variants had been reported before in the synovial fluid and blood of reactive arthritis patients, a finding that suggests common disease-initiation mechanisms.

As for this clonotype: Its antigen remains undetermined. No base quality values were provided; no much bigger clone lies one nucleotide off.

Measured from the cysteine to the phenylalanine, the CDR3 is 18 residues long. Here the CDR3 DNA is all that survives: 54 bases in frame from base 1. The germline V and J ends show losses of 2 bases and 5 bases respectively, and no gene match explains 8 bases of the junction. Reading the germline V gene gives CDR1 MNHEY and CDR2 SVGEGT. TCRdb names Illumina HiSeq 2500 as the instrument used. Quantitative 5'-RACE with molecular barcodes was used to prepare TCR beta libraries. The published analysis was carried out like this. A new computational method, built on a probabilistic model of VDJ rearrangement, was used to identify disease-linked TCR variants. TCRdb's own reprocessing of the public reads used fastp at Q25 and MiXCR and kept productive beta chains. Identical CDR3 proteins give one entry, which carries the most common genes and DNA. Here the V and J calls rest on TCRdb's processing, not on the authors' analysis. Across this sample there are 700,000 to 1,000,000 distinct CDR3 sequences, with around 11% seen only once. The ten largest clones represent about 0.5% of the sample.

What was sequenced was blood, either unsorted or a sorted T cell fraction (not recorded which). The sequence links TRBV6-2 or TRBV6-3 to TRBJ2-1; the central 14 bases match TRBD2. This sequence was found in a male donor with ankylosing spondylitis. The nucleotide sequence is given as TGTGCCAGCAGTTACGCGGGACTAGCGGGGGATAAGAACAATGAGCAGTTCTTC. The resulting protein is CASSYAGLAGDKNNEQFF.